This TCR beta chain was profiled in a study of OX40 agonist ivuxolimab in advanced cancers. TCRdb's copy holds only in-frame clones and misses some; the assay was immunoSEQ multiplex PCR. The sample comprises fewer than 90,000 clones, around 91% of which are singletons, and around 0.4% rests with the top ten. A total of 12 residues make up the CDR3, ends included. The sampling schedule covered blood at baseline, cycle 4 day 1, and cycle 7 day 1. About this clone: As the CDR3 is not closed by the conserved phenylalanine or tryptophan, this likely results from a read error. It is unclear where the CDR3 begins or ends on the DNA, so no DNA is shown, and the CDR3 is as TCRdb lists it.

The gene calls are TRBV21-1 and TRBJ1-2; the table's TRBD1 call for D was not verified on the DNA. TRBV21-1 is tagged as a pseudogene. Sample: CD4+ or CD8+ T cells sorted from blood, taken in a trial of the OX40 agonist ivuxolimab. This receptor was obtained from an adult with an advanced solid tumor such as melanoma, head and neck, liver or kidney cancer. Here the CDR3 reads CASTHWGTEIPR.